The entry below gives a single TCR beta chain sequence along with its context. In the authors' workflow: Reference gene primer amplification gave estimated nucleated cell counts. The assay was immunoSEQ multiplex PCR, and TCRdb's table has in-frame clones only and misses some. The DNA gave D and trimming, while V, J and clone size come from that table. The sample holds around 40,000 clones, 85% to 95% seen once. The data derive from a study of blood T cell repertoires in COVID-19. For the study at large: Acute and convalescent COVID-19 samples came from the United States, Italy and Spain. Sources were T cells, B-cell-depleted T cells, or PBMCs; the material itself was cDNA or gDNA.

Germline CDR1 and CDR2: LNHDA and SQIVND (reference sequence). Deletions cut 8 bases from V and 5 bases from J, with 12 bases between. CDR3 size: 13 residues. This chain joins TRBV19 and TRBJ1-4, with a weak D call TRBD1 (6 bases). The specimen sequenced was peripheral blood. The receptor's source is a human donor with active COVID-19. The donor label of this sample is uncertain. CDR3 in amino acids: CASQGPQNEKLFF. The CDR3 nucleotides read TGTGCCAGTCAGGGGCCCCAGAATGAAAAACTGTTTTTT.